This is a list of T cell receptor beta chains from one sample in a study of human T cells and chemical hapten exposure. TCRdb recomputed calls from the 5' RACE reads with MiXCR, one row per CDR3 protein. The data hold 81,000 or so distinct CDR3 sequences, with about 8% observed a single time. The receptors stem from a male donor in good health. Each CDR3 is given with its conserved first and last residue. D genes are given only for firm matches. Only part of the rows carry a size: once, few, many, or a class if the clone is expanded.

V: TRBV18
size: few
J: TRBJ2-1
D: .
CDR3: CASSPILRGVNQMIFF
DNA: TGTGCCAGCTCACCAATATTAAGGGGCGTTAATCAGATGATCTTCTTC

V: TRBV28
size: many
J: TRBJ1-5
D: .
CDR3: CASSLEEGNQPQHF
DNA: TGTGCCAGCAGTTTAGAGGAAGGCAATCAGCCCCAGCATTTT

V: TRBV6-5
size: many
J: TRBJ1-3
D: .
CDR3: CASRSGRISGNTIYF
DNA: TGTGCCAGCAGGTCCGGACGGATCTCTGGAAACACCATATATTTT

V: TRBV7-9
size: many
J: TRBJ2-1
D: TRBD2
CDR3: CASSQGLARNEQFF
DNA: TGTGCCAGCAGCCAGGGACTAGCGAGAAATGAGCAGTTCTTC

V: TRBV5-1
size: .
J: TRBJ2-5
D: TRBD2
CDR3: CASRAGERQETQYF
DNA: TGCGCCAGCAGGGCGGGAGAACGACAAGAGACCCAGTACTTC

V: TRBV7-8
size: .
J: TRBJ2-1
D: TRBD2
CDR3: CASSLASGRYNEQFF
DNA: TGTGCCAGCAGCTTAGCTAGCGGGAGATACAATGAGCAGTTCTTC

V: TRBV10-3
size: .
J: TRBJ2-3
D: .
CDR3: CAISESTAKADTQYF
DNA: TGTGCCATCAGTGAGTCGACGGCAAAGGCAGATACGCAGTATTTT

V: TRBV29-1
size: few
J: TRBJ1-4
D: TRBD1
CDR3: CSARRTGGVNEKLFF
DNA: TGCAGCGCACGCCGGACAGGGGGCGTTAATGAAAAACTGTTTTTT

V: TRBV20-1
size: few
J: TRBJ1-1
D: .
CDR3: CSAPRQDLTFEAFF
DNA: TGCAGTGCTCCCCGACAGGACCTCACTTTTGAAGCTTTCTTT

V: TRBV12-3/TRBV12-4
size: .
J: TRBJ1-2
D: .
CDR3: CASSLALGGYGYTF
DNA: TGTGCCAGCAGTTTAGCATTGGGGGGCTATGGCTACACCTTC

V: TRBV23-1
size: .
J: TRBJ1-4
D: TRBD1
CDR3: CASSPRQGAGPTNEKLFF
DNA: TGCGCCAGCAGTCCCCGACAGGGCGCGGGTCCAACTAATGAAAAACTGTTTTTT

V: TRBV30
size: .
J: TRBJ2-1
D: TRBD2
CDR3: CAWSVLAGDREQFF
DNA: TGTGCCTGGAGTGTACTAGCGGGAGACCGTGAGCAGTTCTTC

V: TRBV2
size: many
J: TRBJ2-3
D: .
CDR3: CASSDGLGGTDTQYF
DNA: TGTGCCAGCAGTGACGGACTTGGGGGCACAGATACGCAGTATTTT

V: TRBV5-5
size: .
J: TRBJ2-7
D: .
CDR3: CASSLLGGTSSYEQYF
DNA: TGTGCCAGCAGCTTGTTGGGCGGAACCAGCTCCTACGAGCAGTACTTC

V: TRBV29-1
size: few
J: TRBJ1-4
D: .
CDR3: CSVVAGSNEKLFF
DNA: TGCAGCGTTGTTGCAGGAAGTAATGAAAAACTGTTTTTT

V: TRBV20-1
size: few
J: TRBJ2-1
D: .
CDR3: CSARDLAREQFF
DNA: TGCAGTGCTAGAGATCTTGCCCGTGAGCAGTTCTTC

V: TRBV10-2
size: few
J: TRBJ2-2
D: TRBD1
CDR3: CASRQQGLGTGELFF
DNA: TGCGCCAGCAGACAACAGGGGTTGGGAACCGGGGAGCTGTTTTTT

V: TRBV20-1
size: many
J: TRBJ2-7
D: TRBD2
CDR3: CSASRGEGPYF
DNA: TGCAGTGCTAGTAGAGGGGAGGGCCCTTACTTC

V: TRBV20-1
size: many
J: TRBJ2-1
D: TRBD2
CDR3: CSATSGWYNEQFF
DNA: TGCAGTGCTACTAGCGGATGGTACAATGAGCAGTTCTTC

V: TRBV20-1
size: many
J: TRBJ1-3
D: .
CDR3: CSARGAAEGNTIYF
DNA: TGCAGTGCTAGAGGGGCAGCGGAAGGAAACACCATATATTTT

V: TRBV12-3/TRBV12-4
size: .
J: TRBJ1-1
D: .
CDR3: CASSLYAGMNTEAFF
DNA: TGTGCCAGCAGTTTATATGCAGGGATGAACACTGAAGCTTTCTTT

V: TRBV7-2
size: .
J: TRBJ2-3
D: .
CDR3: CASSLDLSSIDTQYF
DNA: TGTGCCAGCAGCTTAGATTTGTCTAGCATAGATACGCAGTATTTT

V: TRBV7-9
size: few
J: TRBJ1-5
D: .
CDR3: CASSLVASGIEQPQHF
DNA: TGTGCCAGCAGCTTAGTAGCGTCGGGGATTGAGCAGCCCCAGCATTTT

V: TRBV11-2
size: few
J: TRBJ1-3
D: .
CDR3: CASSGQPFGNTIYF
DNA: TGTGCCAGCAGCGGACAGCCTTTTGGAAACACCATATATTTT

V: TRBV5-6
size: few
J: TRBJ2-5
D: .
CDR3: CASSLTTETQYF
DNA: TGTGCCAGCAGCTTGACGACGGAGACCCAGTACTTC

V: TRBV7-9
size: many
J: TRBJ1-1
D: .
CDR3: CASSLEGRATEAFF
DNA: TGTGCCAGCAGCTTAGAAGGCAGGGCCACTGAAGCTTTCTTT

V: TRBV7-9
size: .
J: TRBJ2-7
D: TRBD1
CDR3: CASSLTGTAYEQYF
DNA: TGTGCCAGCAGCTTGACAGGGACGGCCTACGAGCAGTACTTC

V: TRBV5-1
size: many
J: TRBJ1-1
D: .
CDR3: CASSLAGRNTEAFF
DNA: TGCGCCAGCAGCTTGGCGGGACGGAACACTGAAGCTTTCTTT

V: TRBV15
size: many
J: TRBJ2-7
D: .
CDR3: CATSRVASNEQYF
DNA: TGTGCCACCAGCAGAGTTGCATCTAACGAGCAGTACTTC